Presented here are 27 T cell receptor beta chains from one specimen sequenced in a study of neurological immune-mediated disorders. A single record per CDR3 protein comes from TCRdb applying MiXCR to the 5' RACE reads. This repertoire shows 35,000 to 55,000 distinct CDR3 sequences, about 6% found once; its top ten account for about 0.5%. The sample taken for sequencing was CD4+ T cells from blood. The origin of the receptors is a woman in her 40s in good health.

This clonotype occurred many times. CDR3 protein: CASSLGGQNYGYTF. CDR3 nucleotides: TGCGCCAGCAGCTTGGGGGGACAGAACTATGGCTACACCTTC. The chain is built from TRBV5-1 and TRBJ1-2, with TRBD1 matching 7 bases. V lost 0 bases to trimming and J lost 2 bases; unmatched junction nucleotides: 1. This CDR3 is built from 14 residues. Per germline, CDR1 SGHRS and CDR2 YFSETQ.

This clonotype occurred many times. This chain connects TRBV5-1 to TRBJ2-1; a possible D gene is TRBD1 (5 bases). Deletions cut 4 bases from V and 0 bases from J, with 11 bases between. The germline gives CDR1 SGHRS, CDR2 YFSETQ. This CDR3 contains 15 residues. The CDR3 bases are TGCGCCAGCAGCCTGGGCCAGGGCTCCTACAATGAGCAGTTCTTC. Translated: CASSLGQGSYNEQFF.

This clonotype was counted at least ten times. This chain links TRBV20-1 with TRBJ2-2; perhaps TRBD1 as D (6 bases). V shed 2 bases and J shed 0 bases, with 10 bases lying between them. The V gene's germline CDR1 is DFQATT and CDR2 SNEGSKA (reference sequence). This CDR3 contains 15 residues. In DNA, the CDR3 is TGCAGTGCTAGACAGGGGCCGTCGAACACCGGGGAGCTGTTTTTT. Amino acid sequence: CSARQGPSNTGELFF.

This clonotype was counted at least ten times. The chain combines TRBV15 with TRBJ2-3; the D gene is possibly TRBD2 (6 bases). The CDR3 extends over 16 amino acids. V shed 0 bases and J shed 4 bases, with 14 bases lying between them. Germline V lookup: CDR1 LNHNV, CDR2 YYDKDF (reference sequence). CDR3 residues: CATSRDVGLSSDTQYF. In DNA, the CDR3 is TGTGCCACCAGCAGAGATGTGGGACTCTCGTCAGATACGCAGTATTTT.

In its sample, this clonotype was seen many times. The chain is built from TRBV5-1 and TRBJ2-7; a weak D match, TRBD2 (6 bases). The germline V and J ends were trimmed by 0 bases and 1 base, with 11 bases remaining between them. The CDR3 is made up of 15 amino acids. CDR1 is SGHRS and CDR2 is YFSETQ in the germline V gene. CDR3 sequence reads: CASSLVGGPSYEQYF. In DNA form, the CDR3 reads TGCGCCAGCAGCTTGGTGGGGGGACCTTCCTACGAGCAGTACTTC.

This clonotype was detected ten times or more. The rearrangement joins TRBV12-3 or TRBV12-4 to TRBJ2-3; no reliable D call. This CDR3 spans 15 amino acids. Trimming removed 3 bases from V and 0 bases from J, with 10 bases in between. The CDR3 here is CASSLSAASTDTQYF. DNA for the CDR3: TGTGCCAGCAGTTTGTCCGCGGCTAGCACAGATACGCAGTATTTT.

This chain connects TRBV2 to TRBJ1-2, with D possibly matching TRBD1 (5 bases). Germline values: CDR1 SNHLY, CDR2 FYNNEI. The CDR3 has 12 amino acids. V dropped 3 bases and J dropped 8 bases, with 10 bases sitting between them. CDR3 in DNA: TGTGCCAGCAGTGAGAGGTGGGGGGGCTACACCTTC. This translates into CASSERWGGYTF.

This clonotype showed up many times. The chain employs TRBV29-1 and TRBJ1-2; weak D call: TRBD1 (6 bases). This CDR3 has 14 residues. The V end was cut by 0 bases, the J end by 3 bases, with 11 bases between. Germline-derived CDR1 and CDR2 are SQVTM and ANQGSEA. CDR3 coding DNA: TGCAGCGTTGAAGATAGCAGGGGATACTATGGCTACACCTTC. Translating it yields CSVEDSRGYYGYTF.

This clonotype was counted many times. The V and J genes are TRBV27 and TRBJ2-1; possibly TRBD2 for D (6 bases). CDR3 length: 13 residues. V was pared by 6 bases and J by 4 bases, with 10 bases between. Per germline, CDR1 MNHEY and CDR2 SMNVEV (reference sequence). The CDR3 coding sequence is TGTGCCAGCAGCAGGGACTTTTACAATGAGCAGTTCTTC. Protein sequence: CASSRDFYNEQFF.

This clonotype was seen repeatedly, ten times or more. The chain carries TRBV20-1 and TRBJ2-1; TRBD1 or TRBD2 may be the D gene (5 bases each). The CDR3 covers 15 residues. The V and J ends lost 1 base and 5 bases respectively, with 15 bases between them. From germline, CDR1 is DFQATT and CDR2 SNEGSKA (reference sequence). The CDR3 reads CSARGGTGTNNEQFF. The DNA of the CDR3 is TGCAGTGCTAGAGGGGGTACCGGGACCAACAATGAGCAGTTCTTC.

This clonotype was seen ten or more times. V gene TRBV7-2 combines with J gene TRBJ2-1; D is uncertain. Per the germline V gene, CDR1 is SGHTA and CDR2 is FQGNSA. V was trimmed by 7 bases and J by 9 bases, leaving 10 bases between them. The CDR3 runs to 11 residues. The CDR3 reads CASTLQREQFF. The CDR3 DNA sequence: TGTGCCAGCACCCTCCAGCGTGAGCAGTTCTTC.

This clonotype was picked up many times. V usage is TRBV6-2 or TRBV6-3 and J usage is TRBJ1-2; no firm D call. CDR1 is MNHEY, CDR2 SVGEGT, per germline. V was shortened by 7 bases and J by 1 base, with 7 bases between the two germline ends. There are 12 residues in the CDR3. The CDR3 here is CASKDGNYGYTF. For the CDR3, the DNA is TGTGCCAGCAAAGACGGTAACTATGGCTACACCTTC.

The chain uses TRBV5-1 and TRBJ2-1; D assignment may be TRBD1 or TRBD2 (5 bases each). CDR1 is SGHRS and CDR2 is YFSETQ in the germline V gene. The V end was cut by 4 bases, the J end by 0 bases, with 8 bases between. The CDR3 length is 14 residues. The CDR3 DNA is TGCGCCAGCAGCCGGGGCCCCTCCTACAATGAGCAGTTCTTC. Translated, it gives CASSRGPSYNEQFF.

This clonotype was detected many times. V gene TRBV29-1 combines with J gene TRBJ2-5; a weak D match, TRBD2 (6 bases). With 0 bases removed from V and 7 bases from J, the gap between germline ends came to 15 bases. Germline V gene sequence: CDR1 SQVTM, CDR2 ANQGSEA. The CDR3 runs to 14 residues. This CDR3 is CSVEDGGVSGTQYF. The CDR3 bases are TGCAGCGTTGAAGATGGAGGGGTGTCGGGGACCCAGTACTTC.

Ten or more counts support this clonotype. This chain uses TRBV4-3 with TRBJ2-3; D is unclear. Germline CDR1 and CDR2: LGHNA and YSLEER. V was cut by 3 bases and J by 2 bases, with 9 bases left in between. This CDR3 region has 14 residues. Here the CDR3 reads CASSHSWATDTQYF. The CDR3 DNA follows: TGCGCCAGCAGCCACAGTTGGGCCACAGATACGCAGTATTTT.

This clonotype was detected many times. The rearrangement joins TRBV7-8 to TRBJ2-3; the D gene is possibly TRBD2 (5 bases). V was cut by 5 bases and J by 4 bases, with 10 bases left in between. From germline, CDR1 is SGHVS and CDR2 FQNEAQ. CDR3 length equals 13 residues. In nucleotides, the CDR3 is TGTGCCAGCAGCCTTGCACTAGCAGATACGCAGTATTTT. This gives the protein CASSLALADTQYF.

This clonotype was observed at least ten times. The chain is built from TRBV7-2 and TRBJ2-3, with D tentatively TRBD2 (6 bases). V lost 2 bases, J lost 2 bases, and 8 bases lay in between. The CDR3 extends over 14 amino acids. Germline V gene sequence: CDR1 SGHTA, CDR2 FQGNSA. DNA of the CDR3: TGTGCCAGCAGCTTACGCGGGACCACAGATACGCAGTATTTT. This codes for CASSLRGTTDTQYF. The variable domain in full, with the rest retrieved from reference TRBV7-2 and TRBJ2-3, is GAGVSQSPSNKVTEKGKDVELRCDPISGHTALYWYRQSLGQGLEFLIYFQGNSAPDKSGLPSDRFSAERTGGSVSTLTIQRTQQEDSAVYLCASSLRGTTDTQYFGPGTRLTVL.

At least ten counts were recorded for this clonotype. The chain employs TRBV28 and TRBJ2-3; D uncertain. CDR3 length equals 17 residues. Germline V gene sequence: CDR1 MDHEN, CDR2 SYDVKM. V lost 4 bases to trimming and J lost 1 base, with 18 bases between them. Here the CDR3 DNA reads TGTGCCAGCAGTTCCTTTAGGTCCCCCGGGCGCACAGATACGCAGTATTTT. Translation: CASSSFRSPGRTDTQYF. The full variable domain, with the rest looked up from reference TRBV28 and TRBJ2-3, is DVKVTQSSRYLVKRTGEKVFLECVQDMDHENMFWYRQDPGLGLRLIYFSYDVKMKEKGDIPEGYSVSREKKERFSLILESASTNQTSMYLCASSSFRSPGRTDTQYFGPGTRLTVL.

This clonotype was picked up many times. The rearrangement links TRBV3-1 to TRBJ2-3, with no clear D. The CDR3 sequence is 15 residues long. CDR1 and CDR2 from the germline V gene are LGHDT and YNNKEL (reference sequence). V was trimmed by 1 base and J by 4 bases, leaving 12 bases between them. This CDR3 is CASSQVGRRADTQYF. The CDR3 DNA sequence: TGTGCCAGCAGCCAAGTTGGGCGCAGAGCAGATACGCAGTATTTT.

There are many counts of this clonotype. The V call is TRBV20-1, the J call TRBJ2-7; D may be TRBD2 (6 bases). Between the trimmed V and J ends, which lost 2 bases and 5 bases, there was a span of 22 bases. Germline CDR1 is DFQATT and CDR2 is SNEGSKA (reference sequence). CDR3 length: 16 amino acids. The CDR3 reads CSARRVAEVGRNEQYF. The DNA of the CDR3 is TGCAGTGCTAGACGAGTAGCGGAAGTCGGTAGAAACGAGCAGTACTTC.

This clonotype was picked up many times. The gene calls are TRBV5-1 and TRBJ1-2; D gene uncertain. Germline-derived CDR1 and CDR2 are SGHRS and YFSETQ. V was trimmed by 0 bases and J by 8 bases, leaving 14 bases between them. The CDR3 runs to 14 residues. The CDR3 reads CASSLEVAGVGYTF. In nucleotides, the CDR3 is TGCGCCAGCAGCTTGGAGGTAGCTGGAGTCGGCTACACCTTC.

This clonotype was detected ten times or more. The chain employs TRBV24-1 and TRBJ2-1, with 10 bases fitting TRBD2. The CDR3 has 16 amino acids. Germline CDR1 and CDR2: KGHDR and SFDVKD. Trimming cost V 3 bases and J 6 bases; bases outside gene matches: 7. The DNA for the CDR3 is TGTGCCACCAGTGATCGATCGAGGACTAGCGGCAATGAGCAGTTCTTC. Translating it yields CATSDRSRTSGNEQFF.

This clonotype has ten or more counts. The rearrangement uses TRBV20-1 and TRBJ2-2; 7 bases line up with TRBD1. This CDR3 region has 16 residues. CDR1 and CDR2 (germline): DFQATT, SNEGSKA (reference sequence). J lost 1 base, V lost 6 bases, and 11 bases had no gene match. Here the CDR3 reads CSASPPRTGNTGELFF. CDR3 nucleotides: TGCAGTGCGAGCCCCCCCCGGACAGGGAACACCGGGGAGCTGTTTTTT.

This clonotype has ten or more counts. The J gene is TRBJ2-7, the V gene TRBV27, with a tentative D call TRBD1 (6 bases). Trimming cost V 5 bases and J 3 bases, with 14 bases left between them. The CDR3 totals 14 residues. Per germline, CDR1 MNHEY and CDR2 SMNVEV (reference sequence). As DNA, the CDR3 is TGTGCCAGCAGTCCGGACAGTGTTCTCTACGAGCAGTACTTC. Protein: CASSPDSVLYEQYF.

At least ten counts were recorded for this clonotype. The V gene is TRBV11-2, the J gene TRBJ1-3; D unclear. The CDR3 loop spans 13 amino acids. Trimming removed 2 bases from V and 2 bases from J, with 4 bases in between. Per the germline V gene, CDR1 is SGHAT and CDR2 is FQNNGV. This CDR3 is CASSLIAGNTIYF. CDR3 coding DNA: TGTGCCAGCAGCTTAATCGCTGGAAACACCATATATTTT.

This clonotype was detected many times. The rearrangement links TRBV29-1 to TRBJ1-1; 7 bases fit TRBD1. V was pared by 7 bases and J by 6 bases, with 8 bases of the junction left unmatched. The germline CDR1 and CDR2 sequences are SQVTM and ANQGSEA. The CDR3 loop spans 12 amino acids. The DNA for the CDR3 is TGCAGCGGGAAACAGGGGTCCTCTGAAGCTTTCTTT. It specifies CSGKQGSSEAFF.

In its sample, this clonotype was seen many times. V and J are TRBV5-1 and TRBJ1-1; the match to TRBD1 covers 9 bases. Germline CDR1 and CDR2: SGHRS and YFSETQ. V was pared by 4 bases and J by 12 bases, with 7 bases of the junction left unmatched. The CDR3 loop spans 12 amino acids. CDR3 in DNA: TGCGCCAGCAGCCTAGGACAGGGGCGGTCTTTCTTT. Translation: CASSLGQGRSFF.